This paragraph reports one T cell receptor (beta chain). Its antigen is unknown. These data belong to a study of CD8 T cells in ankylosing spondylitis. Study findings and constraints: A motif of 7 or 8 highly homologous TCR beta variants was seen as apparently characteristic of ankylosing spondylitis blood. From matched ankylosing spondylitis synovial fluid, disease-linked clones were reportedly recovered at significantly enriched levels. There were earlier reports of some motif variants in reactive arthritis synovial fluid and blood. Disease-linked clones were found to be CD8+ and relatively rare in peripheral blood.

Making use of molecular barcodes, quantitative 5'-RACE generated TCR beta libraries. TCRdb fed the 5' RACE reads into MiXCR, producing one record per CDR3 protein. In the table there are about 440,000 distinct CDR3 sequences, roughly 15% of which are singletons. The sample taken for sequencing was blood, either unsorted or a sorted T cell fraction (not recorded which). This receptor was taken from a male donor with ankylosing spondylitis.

The CDR3, as DNA: TGCGCCAGCCATCGTGTGTACAAAGACTTCGGCACTGAAGCTTTCTTT. Translating gives CASHRVYKDFGTEAFF. V and J are TRBV4-1 and TRBJ1-1; D not resolved. Germline CDR1 MGHRA, CDR2 YSYEKL. The V end lost 8 bases, the J end lost 4 bases, and 23 bases lay between the germline ends. The CDR3 extends over 16 amino acids.